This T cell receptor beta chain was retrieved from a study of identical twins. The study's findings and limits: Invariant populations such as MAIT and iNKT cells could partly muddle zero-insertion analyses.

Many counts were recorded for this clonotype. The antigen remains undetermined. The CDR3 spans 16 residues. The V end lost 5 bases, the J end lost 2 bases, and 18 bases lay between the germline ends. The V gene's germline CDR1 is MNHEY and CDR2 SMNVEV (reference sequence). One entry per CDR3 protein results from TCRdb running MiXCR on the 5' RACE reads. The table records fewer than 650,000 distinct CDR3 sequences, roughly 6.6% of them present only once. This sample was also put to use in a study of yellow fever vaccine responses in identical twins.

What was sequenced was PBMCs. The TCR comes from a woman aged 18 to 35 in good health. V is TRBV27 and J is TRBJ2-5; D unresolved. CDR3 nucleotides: TGTGCCAGCAGTCCCTATGGGGTGGCAGAACAAGAGACCCAGTACTTC. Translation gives CASSPYGVAEQETQYF.